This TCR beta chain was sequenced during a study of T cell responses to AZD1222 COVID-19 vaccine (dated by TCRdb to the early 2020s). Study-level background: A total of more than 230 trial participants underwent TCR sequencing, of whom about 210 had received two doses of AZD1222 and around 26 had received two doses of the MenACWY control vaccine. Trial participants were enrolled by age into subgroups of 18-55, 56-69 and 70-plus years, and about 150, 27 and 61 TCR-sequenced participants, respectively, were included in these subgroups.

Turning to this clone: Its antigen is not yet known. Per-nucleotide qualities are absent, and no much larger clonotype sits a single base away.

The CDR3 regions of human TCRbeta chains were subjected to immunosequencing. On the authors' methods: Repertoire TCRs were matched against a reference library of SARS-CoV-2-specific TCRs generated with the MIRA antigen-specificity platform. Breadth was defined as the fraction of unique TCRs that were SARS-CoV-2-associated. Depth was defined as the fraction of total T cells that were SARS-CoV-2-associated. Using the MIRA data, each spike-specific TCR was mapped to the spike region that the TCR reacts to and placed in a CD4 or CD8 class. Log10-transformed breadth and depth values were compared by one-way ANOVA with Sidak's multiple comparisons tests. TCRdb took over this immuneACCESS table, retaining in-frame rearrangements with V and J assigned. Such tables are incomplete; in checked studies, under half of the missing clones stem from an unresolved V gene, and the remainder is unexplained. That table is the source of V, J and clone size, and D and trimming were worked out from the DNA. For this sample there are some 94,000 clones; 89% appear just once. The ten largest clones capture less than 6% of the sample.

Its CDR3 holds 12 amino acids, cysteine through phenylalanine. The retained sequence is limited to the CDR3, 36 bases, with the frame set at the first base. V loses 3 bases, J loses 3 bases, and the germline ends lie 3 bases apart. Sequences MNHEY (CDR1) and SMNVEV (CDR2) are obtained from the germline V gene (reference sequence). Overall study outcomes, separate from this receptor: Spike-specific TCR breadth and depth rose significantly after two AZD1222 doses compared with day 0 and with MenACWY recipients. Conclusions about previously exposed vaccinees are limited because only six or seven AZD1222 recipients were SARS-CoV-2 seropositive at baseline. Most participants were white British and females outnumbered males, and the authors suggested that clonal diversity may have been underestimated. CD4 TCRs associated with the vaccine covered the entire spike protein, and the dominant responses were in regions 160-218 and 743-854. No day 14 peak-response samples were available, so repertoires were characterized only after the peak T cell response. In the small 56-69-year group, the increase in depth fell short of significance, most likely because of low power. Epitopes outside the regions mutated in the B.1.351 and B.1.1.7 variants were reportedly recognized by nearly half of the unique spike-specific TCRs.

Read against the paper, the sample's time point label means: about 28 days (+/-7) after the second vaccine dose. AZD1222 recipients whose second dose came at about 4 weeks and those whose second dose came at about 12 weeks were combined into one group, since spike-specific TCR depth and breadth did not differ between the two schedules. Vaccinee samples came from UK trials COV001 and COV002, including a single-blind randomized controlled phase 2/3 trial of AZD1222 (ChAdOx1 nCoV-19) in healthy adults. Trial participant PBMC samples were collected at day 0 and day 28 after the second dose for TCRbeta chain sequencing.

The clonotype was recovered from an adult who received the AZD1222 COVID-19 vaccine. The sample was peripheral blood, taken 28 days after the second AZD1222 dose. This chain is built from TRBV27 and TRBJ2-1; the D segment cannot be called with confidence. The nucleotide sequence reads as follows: TGTGCCAGCAGTTTCGGCTACAATGAGCAGTTCTTC. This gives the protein CASSFGYNEQFF.